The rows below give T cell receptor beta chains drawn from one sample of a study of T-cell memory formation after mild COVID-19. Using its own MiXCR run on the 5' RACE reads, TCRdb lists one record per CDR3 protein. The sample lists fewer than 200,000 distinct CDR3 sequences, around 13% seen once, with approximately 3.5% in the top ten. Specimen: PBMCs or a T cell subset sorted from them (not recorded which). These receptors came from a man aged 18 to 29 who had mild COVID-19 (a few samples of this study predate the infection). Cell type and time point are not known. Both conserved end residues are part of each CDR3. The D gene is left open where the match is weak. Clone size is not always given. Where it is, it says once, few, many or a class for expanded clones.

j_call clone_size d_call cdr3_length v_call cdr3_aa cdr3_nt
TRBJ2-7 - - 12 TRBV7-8 CASSTYPYEQYF TGTGCCAGCAGCACATACCCCTACGAGCAGTACTTC
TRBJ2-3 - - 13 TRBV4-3 CASSQAKGDTQYF TGCGCCAGCAGCCAAGCCAAGGGCGATACGCAGTATTTT
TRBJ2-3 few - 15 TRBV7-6 CASSLGPGAADTQYF TGTGCCAGCAGCTTAGGTCCGGGGGCCGCAGATACGCAGTATTTT
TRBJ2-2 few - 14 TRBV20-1 CSAVQGSTTGELFF TGCAGTGCTGTTCAGGGCTCGACCACCGGGGAGCTGTTTTTT
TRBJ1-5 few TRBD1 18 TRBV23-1 CASSQPRREGARCQPQHF TGCGCCAGCAGTCAACCCCGTCGGGAGGGGGCGAGATGTCAGCCCCAGCATTTT
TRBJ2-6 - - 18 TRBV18 CASSPYTVLTSGANVLTF TGTGCCAGCTCACCCTATACGGTCCTTACCTCTGGGGCCAACGTCCTGACTTTC
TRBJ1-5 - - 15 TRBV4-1 CASSREDGGRQPQHF TGCGCCAGCAGCCGCGAAGACGGGGGCCGACAGCCCCAGCATTTT
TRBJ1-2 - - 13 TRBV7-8 CASSLAVTNGYTF TGTGCCAGCAGCTTAGCCGTGACAAATGGCTACACCTTC
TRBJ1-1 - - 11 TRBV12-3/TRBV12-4 CASSSDPKAFF TGTGCCAGCAGTTCTGACCCGAAAGCTTTCTTT
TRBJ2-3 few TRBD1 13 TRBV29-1 CSVYRGLPDTQYF TGCAGCGTCTACAGGGGGCTGCCAGATACGCAGTATTTT
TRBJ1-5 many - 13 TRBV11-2 CASSPLGSQPQHF TGTGCCAGCAGCCCACTAGGTAGTCAGCCCCAGCATTTT
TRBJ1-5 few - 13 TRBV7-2 CASSLSIYQPQHF TGTGCCAGCAGCTTATCGATTTATCAGCCCCAGCATTTT
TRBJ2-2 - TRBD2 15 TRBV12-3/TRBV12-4 CASSLMAGVTGELFF TGTGCCAGCAGTTTAATGGCGGGAGTCACCGGGGAGCTGTTTTTT
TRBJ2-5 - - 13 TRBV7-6 CASSLAKSETQYF TGTGCCAGCAGCTTAGCGAAGTCGGAGACCCAGTACTTC
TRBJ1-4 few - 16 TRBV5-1 CASSSGQLATNEKLFF TGCGCCAGCAGCTCCGGACAGCTAGCAACTAATGAAAAACTGTTTTTT
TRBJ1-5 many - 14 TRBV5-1 CASSFGNEDQPQHF TGCGCCAGCAGCTTCGGCAACGAGGATCAGCCCCAGCATTTT
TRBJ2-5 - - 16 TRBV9 CASSVQAGSLQETQYF TGTGCCAGCAGCGTACAGGCCGGATCCTTGCAAGAGACCCAGTACTTC
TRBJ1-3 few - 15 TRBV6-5 CASSYSGNEGNTIYF TGTGCCAGCAGTTACTCGGGGAATGAGGGAAACACCATATATTTT
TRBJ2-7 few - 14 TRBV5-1 CASSESPGTYEQYF TGCGCCAGCAGTGAGTCTCCGGGGACCTACGAGCAGTACTTC
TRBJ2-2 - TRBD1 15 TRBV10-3 CAIKSTGSTSGELFF TGTGCCATCAAGTCGACAGGGTCGACATCCGGGGAGCTGTTTTTT
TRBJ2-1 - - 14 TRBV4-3 CASSQDRWLNEQFF TGCGCCAGCAGCCAAGATCGCTGGCTCAATGAGCAGTTCTTC
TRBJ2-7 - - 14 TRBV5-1 CASSPYDHLYEQYF TGCGCCAGCAGCCCCTACGACCACTTATACGAGCAGTACTTC
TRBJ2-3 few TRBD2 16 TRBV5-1 CASSSAAGGDTDTQYF TGCGCCAGCAGCTCCGCAGCGGGGGGGGACACAGATACGCAGTATTTT
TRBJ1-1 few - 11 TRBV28 CASSLEQIAFF TGTGCCAGCAGTTTAGAACAGATAGCTTTCTTT
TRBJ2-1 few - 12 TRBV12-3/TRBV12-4 CASTPSRAGQFF TGTGCCAGCACCCCCTCCCGGGCAGGTCAGTTCTTC
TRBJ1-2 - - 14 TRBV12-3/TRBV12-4 CASSSGTLNYGYTF TGTGCCAGCAGTTCCGGGACGTTAAACTATGGCTACACCTTC
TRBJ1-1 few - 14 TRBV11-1 CASSQAGPGTEAFF TGTGCCAGCAGTCAGGCGGGGCCGGGCACTGAAGCTTTCTTT
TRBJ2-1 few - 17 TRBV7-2 CASSEGGTVGTYNEQFF TGTGCCAGCAGCGAAGGGGGGACAGTGGGAACCTACAATGAGCAGTTCTTC
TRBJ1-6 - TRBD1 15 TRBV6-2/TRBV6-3 CASSYGTGYNSPLHF TGTGCCAGCAGTTACGGGACAGGATATAATTCACCCCTCCACTTT
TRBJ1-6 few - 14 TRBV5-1 CASSLSPLDSPLHF TGCGCCAGCAGCTTAAGCCCGTTGGATTCACCCCTCCACTTT
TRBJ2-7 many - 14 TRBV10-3 CAISGGLLSYEQYF TGTGCCATCAGTGGGGGACTGTTGTCCTACGAGCAGTACTTC
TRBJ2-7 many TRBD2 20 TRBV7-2 CASSGLAGGRPSTASYEQYF TGTGCCAGCAGCGGACTAGCGGGGGGGCGACCCTCTACCGCCTCCTACGAGCAGTACTTC
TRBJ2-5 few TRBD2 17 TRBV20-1 CSVEGTSGVKYQETQYF TGCAGTGTTGAAGGGACTAGCGGGGTGAAGTACCAAGAGACCCAGTACTTC
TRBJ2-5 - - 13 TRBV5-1 CASSLAWAETQYF TGCGCCAGCAGCTTGGCCTGGGCAGAGACCCAGTACTTC
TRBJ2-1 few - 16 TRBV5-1 CASSWTGLKGYNEQFF TGCGCCAGCAGCTGGACTGGGCTAAAGGGCTACAATGAGCAGTTCTTC
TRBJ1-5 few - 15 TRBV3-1 CASSPRGGGNQPQHF TGTGCCAGCAGCCCCAGGGGAGGAGGCAATCAGCCCCAGCATTTT
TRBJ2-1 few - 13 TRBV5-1 CASSFGVNNEQFF TGCGCCAGCAGCTTTGGGGTAAACAATGAGCAGTTCTTC
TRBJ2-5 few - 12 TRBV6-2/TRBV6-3 CASSHTQQAQYF TGTGCCAGCAGCCACACCCAACAGGCCCAGTACTTC
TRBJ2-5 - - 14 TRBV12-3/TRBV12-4 CASSLRQLGETQYF TGTGCCAGCAGTTTACGGCAGCTTGGGGAGACCCAGTACTTC
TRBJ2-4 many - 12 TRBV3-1 CASSHSANIQYF TGTGCCAGCAGCCATTCAGCGAACATTCAGTACTTC
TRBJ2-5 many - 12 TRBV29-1 CSVEAGEKTQYF TGCAGCGTTGAGGCAGGAGAGAAGACCCAGTACTTC
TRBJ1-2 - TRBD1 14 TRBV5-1 CASSVGGQYAGYTF TGCGCCAGCAGCGTGGGGGGACAGTATGCGGGCTACACCTTC
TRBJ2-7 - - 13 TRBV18 CASSPSNSYEQYF TGTGCCAGCTCACCATCCAACAGCTACGAGCAGTACTTC
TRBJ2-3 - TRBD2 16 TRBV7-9 CASSTLAGGYTDTQYF TGTGCCAGCAGCACACTAGCGGGGGGGTACACAGATACGCAGTATTTT
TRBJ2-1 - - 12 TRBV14 CASSQQGGAEFF TGTGCCAGCAGCCAACAGGGAGGAGCGGAGTTCTTC
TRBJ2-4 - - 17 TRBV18 CASSPRLEGWGKNIQYF TGTGCCAGCTCACCACGGTTAGAGGGCTGGGGCAAAAACATTCAGTACTTC
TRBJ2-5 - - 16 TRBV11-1 CASSYPGGRPGETQYF TGTGCCAGCAGCTATCCCGGAGGGCGGCCCGGGGAGACCCAGTACTTC
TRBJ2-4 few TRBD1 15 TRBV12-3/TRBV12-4 CASSSDRLAKNIQYF TGTGCCAGCAGTTCGGACAGGTTAGCCAAAAACATTCAGTACTTC
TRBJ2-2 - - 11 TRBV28 CASSPFGELFF TGTGCCAGCAGCCCGTTCGGGGAGCTGTTTTTT
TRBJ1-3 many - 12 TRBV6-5 CASRSLRNTIYF TGTGCCAGCAGGTCCCTGAGAAACACCATATATTTT
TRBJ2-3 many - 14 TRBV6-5 CASRGVWQRDTQYF TGTGCCAGCCGCGGAGTATGGCAGAGAGATACGCAGTATTTT
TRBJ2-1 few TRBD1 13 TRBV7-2 CASTPDRNNEQFF TGTGCCAGCACCCCGGACAGGAACAATGAGCAGTTCTTC
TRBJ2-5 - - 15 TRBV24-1 CATSDPRGVQETQYF TGTGCCACCAGTGACCCGAGGGGGGTTCAAGAGACCCAGTACTTC
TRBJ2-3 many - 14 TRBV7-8 CASRSRRSTDTQYF TGTGCCAGCAGGTCGAGAAGGAGCACAGATACGCAGTATTTT
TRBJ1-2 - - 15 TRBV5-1 CASSRTVQGTYGYTF TGCGCCAGCAGCCGGACTGTCCAGGGGACCTATGGCTACACCTTC
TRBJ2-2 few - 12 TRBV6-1 CASTQGTGELFF TGTGCCAGCACCCAGGGTACCGGGGAGCTGTTTTTT
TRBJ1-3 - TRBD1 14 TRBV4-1 CASSRQGSGNTIYF TGCGCCAGCAGCCGACAGGGATCTGGAAACACCATATATTTT